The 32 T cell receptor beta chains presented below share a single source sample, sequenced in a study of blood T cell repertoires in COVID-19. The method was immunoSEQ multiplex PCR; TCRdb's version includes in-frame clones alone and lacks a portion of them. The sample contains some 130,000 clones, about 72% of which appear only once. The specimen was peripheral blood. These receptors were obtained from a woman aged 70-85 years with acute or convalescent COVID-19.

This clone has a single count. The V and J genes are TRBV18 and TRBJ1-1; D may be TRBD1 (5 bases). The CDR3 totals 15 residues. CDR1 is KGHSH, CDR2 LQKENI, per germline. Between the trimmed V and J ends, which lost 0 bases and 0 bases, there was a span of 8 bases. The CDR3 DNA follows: TGTGCCAGCTCACCACCGACAGTTGTGAACACTGAAGCTTTCTTT. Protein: CASSPPTVVNTEAFF.

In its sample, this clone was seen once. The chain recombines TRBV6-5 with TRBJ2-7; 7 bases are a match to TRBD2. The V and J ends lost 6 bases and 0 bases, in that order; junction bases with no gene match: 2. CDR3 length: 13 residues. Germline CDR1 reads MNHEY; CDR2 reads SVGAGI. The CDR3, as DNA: TGTGCCAGCAGAGAGCGGGGCTCCTACGAGCAGTACTTC. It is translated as CASRERGSYEQYF.

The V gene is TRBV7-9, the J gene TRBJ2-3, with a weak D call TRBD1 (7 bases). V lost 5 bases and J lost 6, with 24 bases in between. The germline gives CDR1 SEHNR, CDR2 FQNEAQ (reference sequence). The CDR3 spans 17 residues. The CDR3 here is CASSPTRQGGFGDTQYF. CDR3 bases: TGTGCCAGCAGCCCGACCAGACAGGGAGGATTTGGGGATACGCAGTATTTT.

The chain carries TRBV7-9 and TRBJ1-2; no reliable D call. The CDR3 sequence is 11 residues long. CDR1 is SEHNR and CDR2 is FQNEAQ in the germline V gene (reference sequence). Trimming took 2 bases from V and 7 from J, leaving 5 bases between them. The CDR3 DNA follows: TGTGCCAGCAGCTTACTTAGTGGCTACACCTTC. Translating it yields CASSLLSGYTF.

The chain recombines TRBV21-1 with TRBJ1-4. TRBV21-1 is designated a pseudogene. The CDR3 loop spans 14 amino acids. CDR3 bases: TGTGCCAGCAGCTCCGGGACTGAGAATGAAAAACTGTTTTTT. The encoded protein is CASSSGTENEKLFF.

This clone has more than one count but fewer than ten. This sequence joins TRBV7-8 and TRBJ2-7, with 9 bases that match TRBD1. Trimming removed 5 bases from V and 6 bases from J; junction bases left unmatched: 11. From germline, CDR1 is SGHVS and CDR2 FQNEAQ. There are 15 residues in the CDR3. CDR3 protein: CASSLTGTGIGEQYF. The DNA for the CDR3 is TGTGCCAGCAGCCTCACCGGGACAGGGATAGGCGAGCAGTACTTC.

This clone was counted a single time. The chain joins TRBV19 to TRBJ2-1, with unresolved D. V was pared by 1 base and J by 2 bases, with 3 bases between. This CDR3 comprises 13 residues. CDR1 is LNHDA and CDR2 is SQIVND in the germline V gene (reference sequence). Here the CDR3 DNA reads TGTGCCAGTAGTATAGGAGCCTACAATGAGCAGTTCTTC. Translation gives CASSIGAYNEQFF.

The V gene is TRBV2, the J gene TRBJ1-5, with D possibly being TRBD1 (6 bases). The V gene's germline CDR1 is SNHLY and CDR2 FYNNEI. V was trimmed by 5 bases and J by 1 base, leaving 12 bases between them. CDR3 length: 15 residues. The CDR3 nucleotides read TGTGCCAGCAGTTCACAGGGAAGAAGCAATCAGCCCCAGCATTTT. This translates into CASSSQGRSNQPQHF.

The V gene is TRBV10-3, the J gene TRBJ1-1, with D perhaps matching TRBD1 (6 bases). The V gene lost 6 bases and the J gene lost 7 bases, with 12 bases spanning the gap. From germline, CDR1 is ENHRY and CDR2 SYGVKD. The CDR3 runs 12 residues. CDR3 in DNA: TGTGCCATCAGCCGACAGGACCATGAAGCTTTCTTT. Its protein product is CAISRQDHEAFF.

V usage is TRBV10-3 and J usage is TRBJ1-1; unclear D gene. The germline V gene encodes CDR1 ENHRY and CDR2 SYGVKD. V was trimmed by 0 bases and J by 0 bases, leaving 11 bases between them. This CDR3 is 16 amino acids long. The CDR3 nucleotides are TGTGCCATCAGTGAGTCGTCCGGGGTTATGAACACTGAAGCTTTCTTT. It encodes CAISESSGVMNTEAFF.

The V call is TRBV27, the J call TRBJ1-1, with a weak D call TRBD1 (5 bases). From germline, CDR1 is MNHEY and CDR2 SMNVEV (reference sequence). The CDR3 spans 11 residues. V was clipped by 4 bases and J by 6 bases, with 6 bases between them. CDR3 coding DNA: TGTGCCAGCAGTTGGGGCTCTGAAGCTTTCTTT. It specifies CASSWGSEAFF.

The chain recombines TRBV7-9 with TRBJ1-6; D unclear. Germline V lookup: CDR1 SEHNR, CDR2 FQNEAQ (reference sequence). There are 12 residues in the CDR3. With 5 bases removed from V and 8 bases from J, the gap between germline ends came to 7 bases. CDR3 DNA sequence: TGTGCCAGCAGCCGCCAGGATTCACCCCTCCACTTT. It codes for CASSRQDSPLHF.

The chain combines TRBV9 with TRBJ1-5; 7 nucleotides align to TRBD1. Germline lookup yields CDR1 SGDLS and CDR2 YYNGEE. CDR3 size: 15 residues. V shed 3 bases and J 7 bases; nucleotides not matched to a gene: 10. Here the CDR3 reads CASSGESGQPQPQHF. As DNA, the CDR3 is TGTGCCAGCAGCGGTGAATCGGGACAGCCCCAGCCCCAGCATTTT.

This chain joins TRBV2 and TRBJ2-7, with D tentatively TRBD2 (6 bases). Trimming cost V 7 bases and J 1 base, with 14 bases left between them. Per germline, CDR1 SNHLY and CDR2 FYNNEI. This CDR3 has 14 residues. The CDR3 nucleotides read TGTGCCAGCAAGGTGGGTGGGGGGTCCTACGAGCAGTACTTC. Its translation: CASKVGGGSYEQYF.

Here the CDR3 DNA reads TGTGCCAGCAACCCTCGGGGACTAGCCACAGATACGCAGTATTTT. Its protein product is CASNPRGLATDTQYF. The chain employs TRBV28 and TRBJ2-3; 9 nucleotides align to TRBD2. This CDR3 spans 15 amino acids. The V segment lost 7 bases and the J segment 2 bases; nucleotides outside the gene matches: 7. Germline CDR1 MDHEN, CDR2 SYDVKM.

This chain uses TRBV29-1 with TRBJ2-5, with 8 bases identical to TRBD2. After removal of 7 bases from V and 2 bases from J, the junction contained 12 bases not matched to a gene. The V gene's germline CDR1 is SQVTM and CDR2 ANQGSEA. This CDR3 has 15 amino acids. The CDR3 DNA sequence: TGCAGCGCTGATCCTGGACTAGCAGCTCAAGAGACCCAGTACTTC. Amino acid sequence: CSADPGLAAQETQYF.

CDR3 in amino acids: CASSDDRGPSKNIQYF. CDR3 DNA sequence: TGCGCCAGCAGCGACGACAGGGGGCCGTCCAAAAACATTCAGTACTTC. V is TRBV10-1 and J is TRBJ2-4; TRBD1 matches at 10 bases. The junction had 7 bases not matched to a gene; V was cut back by 6 bases and J by 2 bases. This CDR3 has 16 residues. Germline assignment: CDR1 WNHNN and CDR2 SYGVQD (reference sequence).

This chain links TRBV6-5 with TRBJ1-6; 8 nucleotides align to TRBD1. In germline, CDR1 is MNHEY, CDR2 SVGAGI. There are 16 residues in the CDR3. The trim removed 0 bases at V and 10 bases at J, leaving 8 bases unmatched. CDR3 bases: TGTGCCAGCAGTTACTCCCCGGGACAGGCCCTATCACCCCTCCACTTT. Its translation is CASSYSPGQALSPLHF.

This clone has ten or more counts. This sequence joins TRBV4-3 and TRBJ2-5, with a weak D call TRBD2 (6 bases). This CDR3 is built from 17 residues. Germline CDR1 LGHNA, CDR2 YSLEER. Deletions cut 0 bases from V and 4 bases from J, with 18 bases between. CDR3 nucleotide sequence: TGCGCCAGCAGCCAAGAGAGAGAACTAGCCGGGGGAGAGACCCAGTACTTC. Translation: CASSQERELAGGETQYF.

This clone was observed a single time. CDR3 protein: CSAIRDRGANIQYF. CDR3 in DNA: TGCAGCGCAATCCGGGACAGGGGGGCAAACATTCAGTACTTC. The genes are TRBV29-1 and TRBJ2-4; 11 bases map to TRBD1. V was pared by 7 bases and J by 6 bases, with 8 bases of the junction left unmatched. The V gene's germline CDR1 is SQVTM and CDR2 ANQGSEA. The CDR3 sequence is 14 residues long.

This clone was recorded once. DNA of the CDR3: TGTGCCAGCAGCTCTACAGGGGCCAACACTGAAGCTTTCTTT. Its translation is CASSSTGANTEAFF. V is TRBV7-3 and J is TRBJ1-1, with TRBD1 matching over 7 bases. V lost 4 bases and J lost 2; bases outside the gene matches: 4. Germline-derived CDR1 and CDR2 are SGHTA and FQGTGA. This CDR3 has 14 amino acids.

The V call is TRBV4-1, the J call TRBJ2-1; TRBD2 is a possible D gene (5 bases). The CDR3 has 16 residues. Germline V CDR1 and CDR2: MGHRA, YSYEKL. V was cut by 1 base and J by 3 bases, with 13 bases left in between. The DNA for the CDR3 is TGCGCCAGCAGCCAAGGACGCGGCGAGGGCTACAATGAGCAGTTCTTC. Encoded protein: CASSQGRGEGYNEQFF.

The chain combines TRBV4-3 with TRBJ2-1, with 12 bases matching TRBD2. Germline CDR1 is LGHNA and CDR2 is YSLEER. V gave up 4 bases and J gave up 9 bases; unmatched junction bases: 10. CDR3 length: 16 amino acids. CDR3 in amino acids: CASSPRLAGVPTEQFF. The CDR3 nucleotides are TGCGCCAGCAGCCCTAGACTAGCGGGGGTCCCTACTGAGCAGTTCTTC.

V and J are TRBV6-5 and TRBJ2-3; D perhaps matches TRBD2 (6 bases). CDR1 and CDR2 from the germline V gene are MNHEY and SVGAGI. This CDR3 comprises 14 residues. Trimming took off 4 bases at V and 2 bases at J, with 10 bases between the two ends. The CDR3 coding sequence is TGTGCCAGCAGTTCGCGGGGCCTCACAGATACGCAGTATTTT. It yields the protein CASSSRGLTDTQYF.

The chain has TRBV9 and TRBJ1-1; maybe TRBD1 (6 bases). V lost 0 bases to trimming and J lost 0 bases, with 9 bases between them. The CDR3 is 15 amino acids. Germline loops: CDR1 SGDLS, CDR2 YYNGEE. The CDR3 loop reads CASSVGWDMNTEAFF. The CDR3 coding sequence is TGTGCCAGCAGCGTAGGTTGGGACATGAACACTGAAGCTTTCTTT.

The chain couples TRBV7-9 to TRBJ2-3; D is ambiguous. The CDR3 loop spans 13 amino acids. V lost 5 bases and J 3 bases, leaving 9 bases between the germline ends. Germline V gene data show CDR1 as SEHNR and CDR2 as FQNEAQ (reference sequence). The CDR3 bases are TGTGCCAGCAGCCCAACACAAACAGATACGCAGTATTTT. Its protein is CASSPTQTDTQYF.

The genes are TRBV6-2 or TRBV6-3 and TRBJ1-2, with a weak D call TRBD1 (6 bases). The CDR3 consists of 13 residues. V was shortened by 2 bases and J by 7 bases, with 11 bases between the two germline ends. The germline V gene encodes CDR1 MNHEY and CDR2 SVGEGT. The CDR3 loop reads CASSYATGSGYTF. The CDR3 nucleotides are TGTGCCAGCAGTTACGCCACAGGGAGTGGCTACACCTTC.

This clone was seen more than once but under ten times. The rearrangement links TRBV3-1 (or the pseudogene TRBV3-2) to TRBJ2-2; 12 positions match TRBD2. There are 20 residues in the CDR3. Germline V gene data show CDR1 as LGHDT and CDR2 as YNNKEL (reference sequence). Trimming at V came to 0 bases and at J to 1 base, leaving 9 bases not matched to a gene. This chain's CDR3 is CASSQDLPSGGEENTGELFF. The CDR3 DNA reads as TGTGCCAGCAGCCAAGATCTTCCTAGCGGGGGGGAGGAGAACACCGGGGAGCTGTTTTTT.

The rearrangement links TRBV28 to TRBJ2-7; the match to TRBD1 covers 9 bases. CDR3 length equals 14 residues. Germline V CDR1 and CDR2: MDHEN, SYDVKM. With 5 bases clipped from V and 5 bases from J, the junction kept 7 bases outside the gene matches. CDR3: CASSPPGTGNEQYF. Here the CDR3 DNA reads TGTGCCAGCAGTCCGCCCGGGACAGGGAACGAGCAGTACTTC. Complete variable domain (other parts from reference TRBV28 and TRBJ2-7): DVKVTQSSRYLVKRTGEKVFLECVQDMDHENMFWYRQDPGLGLRLIYFSYDVKMKEKGDIPEGYSVSREKKERFSLILESASTNQTSMYLCASSPPGTGNEQYFGPGTRLTVT.

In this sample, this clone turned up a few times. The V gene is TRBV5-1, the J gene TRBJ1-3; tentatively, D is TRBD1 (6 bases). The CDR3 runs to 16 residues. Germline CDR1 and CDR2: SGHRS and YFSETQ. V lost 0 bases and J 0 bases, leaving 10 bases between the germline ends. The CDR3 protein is CASSLDTGSSGNTIYF. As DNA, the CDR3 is TGCGCCAGCAGCTTGGATACAGGGAGCTCTGGAAACACCATATATTTT.

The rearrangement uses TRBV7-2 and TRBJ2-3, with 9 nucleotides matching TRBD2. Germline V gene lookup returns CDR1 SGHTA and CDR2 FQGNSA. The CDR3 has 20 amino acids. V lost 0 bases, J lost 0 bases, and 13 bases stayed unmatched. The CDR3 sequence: CASSLASLRASGVSTDTQYF. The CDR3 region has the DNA TGTGCCAGCAGCTTAGCGTCCCTTAGGGCTAGCGGGGTAAGCACAGATACGCAGTATTTT.

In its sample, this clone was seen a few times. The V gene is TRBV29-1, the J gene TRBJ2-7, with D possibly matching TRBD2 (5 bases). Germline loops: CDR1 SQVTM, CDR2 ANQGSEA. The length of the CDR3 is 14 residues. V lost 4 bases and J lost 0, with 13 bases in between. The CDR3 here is CSVAGSPSSYEQYF. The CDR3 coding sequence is TGCAGCGTTGCGGGAAGCCCATCCTCCTACGAGCAGTACTTC.